Below are 19 T cell receptor beta chains sequenced from a single sample in a study of STAT5B mutations in CD4+ large granular lymphocyte leukemia. TCRdb keeps only in-frame clones here, not all; method: immunoSEQ multiplex PCR. The sample shows 25,000 to 35,000 clones, just under 80% of them seen only once. Sequencing used CD4+ T cells from blood buffy coats. The receptors were gathered from a human donor in good health.

This clone was seen once. The genes are TRBV5-1 and TRBJ2-1; the match to TRBD1 covers 8 bases. This CDR3 has 15 amino acids. After removal of 1 base from V and 8 bases from J, the junction contained 8 bases not matched to a gene. The germline CDR1 and CDR2 sequences are SGHRS and YFSETQ. The CDR3 here is CASSLRDRRDDEQFF. The CDR3 coding sequence is TGCGCCAGCAGCTTGAGGGACAGGCGCGACGATGAGCAGTTCTTC.

CDR3 bases: TGTGCCAGCAGCCCTCTCCCCTCGGGATCTCGAGAGACCCAGTACTTC. This codes for CASSPLPSGSRETQYF. The V and J genes are TRBV7-3 and TRBJ2-5; D is possibly TRBD2 (5 bases). V shed 5 bases and J shed 4 bases, with 20 bases lying between them. Germline CDR1 is SGHTA and CDR2 is FQGTGA. CDR3 length: 16 residues.

This chain joins TRBV29-1 and TRBJ1-1, with 10 bases that match TRBD1. This CDR3 region has 13 residues. V lost 7 bases to trimming and J lost 4 bases; unmatched junction nucleotides: 6. Germline CDR1 SQVTM, CDR2 ANQGSEA. The CDR3 DNA reads TGCAGCGCCTTGGGACAGGGGATCACTGAAGCTTTCTTT. Encoded protein: CSALGQGITEAFF.

The chain carries TRBV7-2 and TRBJ2-1; TRBD2 aligns across 10 bases. V lost 0 bases and J lost 3; bases outside the gene matches: 2. The CDR3 totals 16 residues. In germline, CDR1 is SGHTA, CDR2 FQGNSA. In nucleotides, the CDR3 is TGTGCCAGCAGCTTAGCACTAGCGGGGAACTACAATGAGCAGTTCTTC. This codes for CASSLALAGNYNEQFF.

This chain joins TRBV6-1 and TRBJ2-1; the match to TRBD2 covers 8 bases. Trimming removed 7 bases from V and 3 bases from J; junction bases left unmatched: 8. Looked up from germline, CDR1 is MNHNS and CDR2 is SASEGT. The CDR3 runs to 15 residues. CDR3 sequence (DNA): TGTGCCAGCAAGGTGGCGGGAGGAAACTACAATGAGCAGTTCTTC. It specifies CASKVAGGNYNEQFF.

The chain recombines TRBV7-2 with TRBJ2-2; 8 bases fit TRBD2. The CDR3 is 15 residues long. The ends lost 5 bases at V and 4 bases at J; junction bases unmatched: 6. Germline assignment: CDR1 SGHTA and CDR2 FQGNSA. The CDR3 coding sequence is TGTGCCAGCAGCCCTCATACTAGCGGCACCGGGGAGCTGTTTTTT. Translating it yields CASSPHTSGTGELFF.

The V gene is TRBV28, the J gene TRBJ2-6; possible D gene TRBD2, 5 bases. Per germline, CDR1 MDHEN and CDR2 SYDVKM. The V end was cut by 5 bases, the J end by 2 bases, with 13 bases between. The CDR3 has 16 amino acids. CDR3 sequence reads: CASSVGGPAGANVLTF. The CDR3, as DNA: TGTGCCAGCAGTGTAGGAGGACCCGCTGGGGCCAACGTCCTGACTTTC. Combining the CDR3 with reference TRBV28 and TRBJ2-6 gives the whole variable domain DVKVTQSSRYLVKRTGEKVFLECVQDMDHENMFWYRQDPGLGLRLIYFSYDVKMKEKGDIPEGYSVSREKKERFSLILESASTNQTSMYLCASSVGGPAGANVLTFGAGSRLTVL.

The chain is built from TRBV18 and TRBJ2-7; D is ambiguous. CDR1 and CDR2 (germline): KGHSH, LQKENI. The CDR3 extends over 11 amino acids. V was cut by 2 bases and J by 5 bases, with 4 bases left in between. CDR3 sequence: CASSPNDEQYF. CDR3 nucleotides: TGTGCCAGCTCACCAAACGACGAGCAGTACTTC.

This chain links TRBV4-3 with TRBJ2-5, with D possibly being TRBD2 (6 bases). Trimming pared 0 bases from V and 1 base from J, leaving 12 bases between. Germline CDR1 LGHNA, CDR2 YSLEER. This CDR3 is 16 amino acids long. In DNA form, the CDR3 reads TGCGCCAGCAGCCAAGAGGGGGGTGGGGTCCAAGAGACCCAGTACTTC. This codes for CASSQEGGGVQETQYF.

V and J are TRBV18 and TRBJ2-7; TRBD2 aligns across 11 bases. Losses at the gene ends were 6 bases for V and 0 bases for J; bases not matched to a gene: 4. This CDR3 is 15 amino acids long. Germline V gives CDR1 KGHSH, CDR2 LQKENI. The DNA for the CDR3 is TGTGCCAGCTCCCCTACTAGCGGGAGCTCCTACGAGCAGTACTTC. This codes for CASSPTSGSSYEQYF.

This chain joins TRBV19 and TRBJ2-7, with 12 nucleotides matching TRBD2. Unmatched junction bases numbered 14, after V lost 5 bases and J lost 0 bases. The CDR3 is made up of 19 amino acids. Germline CDR1 reads LNHDA; CDR2 reads SQIVND (reference sequence). The CDR3 coding sequence is TGTGCCAGTAGTGCCTGGACTAGCGGGGTCGTTCGGGCCTCCTACGAGCAGTACTTC. This translates into CASSAWTSGVVRASYEQYF. Full variable domain (outside the CDR3, taken from reference TRBV19 and TRBJ2-7): DGGITQSPKYLFRKEGQNVTLSCEQNLNHDAMYWYRQDPGQGLRLIYYSQIVNDFQKGDIAEGYSVSREKKESFPLTVTSAQKNPTAFYLCASSAWTSGVVRASYEQYFGPGTRLTVT.

The gene calls are TRBV7-2 and TRBJ1-5; the match to TRBD1 covers 10 bases. The CDR3 consists of 14 residues. Trimming at V came to 4 bases and at J to 6 bases, leaving 3 bases not matched to a gene. Germline-derived CDR1 and CDR2 are SGHTA and FQGNSA. CDR3 nucleotides: TGTGCCAGCAGCTCTGGGACAGGGGTTCAGCCCCAGCATTTT. Encoded protein: CASSSGTGVQPQHF. The full variable domain, its missing parts supplied by reference TRBV7-2 and TRBJ1-5, is GAGVSQSPSNKVTEKGKDVELRCDPISGHTALYWYRQSLGQGLEFLIYFQGNSAPDKSGLPSDRFSAERTGGSVSTLTIQRTQQEDSAVYLCASSSGTGVQPQHFGDGTRLSIL.

This clone was detected only a few times. The chain couples TRBV9 to TRBJ2-2; 7 nucleotides align to TRBD1. This CDR3 has 15 amino acids. J lost 6 bases, V lost 0 bases, and 5 bases had no gene match. The germline CDR1 and CDR2 sequences are SGDLS and YYNGEE. CDR3 loop: CASSVALGQAGELFF. The DNA of the CDR3 is TGTGCCAGCAGCGTAGCCCTAGGACAGGCCGGGGAGCTGTTTTTT.

The chain links TRBV20-1 to TRBJ2-1; TRBD1 might be the D (5 bases). The CDR3 length is 10 residues. Between the trimmed V and J ends, which lost 5 bases and 10 bases, there was a span of 9 bases. The germline gives CDR1 DFQATT, CDR2 SNEGSKA (reference sequence). The CDR3 DNA is TGCAGTGCTTCCGACAGAGAGCAGTTCTTC. Its translation: CSASDREQFF.

The genes are TRBV10-2 and TRBJ2-3; unclear D gene. The CDR3 contains 9 residues. Germline CDR1 and CDR2: WSHSY and SAAADI. The ends were cut back, 10 bases at V and 7 bases at J, with 6 bases in the middle. CDR3 coding DNA: TGCGCCAACTATTATACGCAGTATTTT. Amino acids: CANYYTQYF.

This rearrangement joins TRBV10-3 to TRBJ2-2; D is ambiguous. The CDR3 spans 14 residues. Germline CDR1 reads ENHRY; CDR2 reads SYGVKD. The V end was cut by 4 bases, the J end by 4 bases, with 10 bases between. The CDR3 is CAISGSGSTGELFF. DNA for the CDR3: TGTGCCATCAGTGGGTCCGGATCCACCGGGGAGCTGTTTTTT.

This clone was seen more than once but under ten times. The chain employs TRBV28 and TRBJ1-6; 7 bases map to TRBD1. The V segment lost 4 bases and the J segment 8 bases; nucleotides outside the gene matches: 8. CDR1 and CDR2 from the germline V gene are MDHEN and SYDVKM. The CDR3 runs 15 residues. This CDR3 reads CASSSTTGFDSPLHF. In DNA form, the CDR3 reads TGTGCCAGCAGTTCTACGACAGGGTTTGATTCACCCCTCCACTTT. Full variable domain (outside the CDR3, taken from reference TRBV28 and TRBJ1-6): DVKVTQSSRYLVKRTGEKVFLECVQDMDHENMFWYRQDPGLGLRLIYFSYDVKMKEKGDIPEGYSVSREKKERFSLILESASTNQTSMYLCASSSTTGFDSPLHFGNGTRLTVT.

J is TRBJ2-3 and V is TRBV7-9; no clear D gene. The CDR3 is 14 residues long. Per germline, CDR1 SEHNR and CDR2 FQNEAQ (reference sequence). V lost 1 base to trimming and J lost 1 base, with 6 bases between them. CDR3 DNA: TGTGCCAGCAGCTTAGACTTACGCACAGATACGCAGTATTTT. This translates into CASSLDLRTDTQYF.

This rearrangement joins TRBV29-1 to TRBJ2-7; 11 positions match TRBD2. The ends lost 6 bases at V and 7 bases at J; junction bases unmatched: 11. Per germline, CDR1 SQVTM and CDR2 ANQGSEA. The CDR3 is made up of 14 amino acids. The CDR3 DNA is TGCAGCGTGGGAGGGACTAGCGGTCCCAGGGAGCAGTACTTC. It translates to CSVGGTSGPREQYF.